The rows below give T cell receptor beta chains drawn from one sample of a study of cytomegalovirus exposure and HLA in healthy donors. Clones were sequenced by immunoSEQ multiplex PCR, and TCRdb holds only the in-frame ones, with some missing. Altogether 140,000 to 150,000 clones are present, 61% being singletons, with the ten largest covering approximately 1.8%. The sequenced material came from PBMCs. The source is a male donor in good health and CMV-seronegative. CDR3s include the opening cysteine and the closing phenylalanine or tryptophan. The order of the fields is J gene, D gene, clone size, V gene, CDR3 DNA, CDR3 protein. A D gene is named only where the DNA matches it firmly. Expanded clones are given a class, and other clones once, few, many or no size at all.

>TRBJ2-7|.|.|TRBV11-2
TGTGCCAGCAGCCGAATAGAGCGCTACGAGCAGTACTTC
CASSRIERYEQYF
>TRBJ2-7|.|few|TRBV14
TGTGCCAGCAGCCAAGGGGGAGCCGGGATCTCCTACGAGCAGTACTTC
CASSQGGAGISYEQYF
>TRBJ2-5|TRBD1|.|TRBV6-5
TGTGCCAGCAGTCCGGACAGGAGCCAAGAGACCCAGTACTTC
CASSPDRSQETQYF
>TRBJ2-3|.|few|TRBV30
TGTGCCTGGAGAGTAGATAGCACAGATACGCAGTATTTT
CAWRVDSTDTQYF
>TRBJ2-1|.|.|TRBV7-3
TGTGCCAGCAGCTTAAGACCCGGGGGACCTTACTACAATGAGCAGTTCTTC
CASSLRPGGPYYNEQFF
>TRBJ2-5|.|.|TRBV5-4
TGTGCCAGCAGCTTGTGGGCTGTGGACGGGATCTCGTACTTC
CASSLWAVDGISYF
>TRBJ1-2|.|.|TRBV5-4
TGTGCCAGCAGCCCGGGCGGGGTTGGCTATGGCTACACCTTC
CASSPGGVGYGYTF
>TRBJ1-2|TRBD1|few|TRBV27
TGTGCCAGCTACAATAGGGGGCCTGGGCATAGTATTTATGGCTACACCTTC
CASYNRGPGHSIYGYTF
>TRBJ1-1|TRBD1|once|TRBV6-5
TGTGCCAGCAGGATTGACAGGGGAGGCACTGAAGCTTTCTTT
CASRIDRGGTEAFF
>TRBJ1-2|.|.|TRBV6-5
TGTGCCAGCAAAGCAGAGGGATACTCTGGCTACACCTTC
CASKAEGYSGYTF
>TRBJ2-7|TRBD1|few|TRBV18
TGTGCCAGCTCACCACCGGGACAGGCTTCCTACGAGCAGTACTTC
CASSPPGQASYEQYF
>TRBJ2-3|TRBD1|.|TRBV18
TGTGCCAGCTCGGCTGTAGGACAGGGCCCAGATACGCAGTATTTT
CASSAVGQGPDTQYF
>TRBJ2-1|TRBD2|once|TRBV2
TGTGCCAGCACTCGAAGGGAGGGGTCCAATGAGCAGTTCTTC
CASTRREGSNEQFF
>TRBJ2-2|.|.|TRBV2
TGTGCCAGCAGTGAGGAGGTTGCGAACACCGGGGAGCTGTTTTTT
CASSEEVANTGELFF
>TRBJ2-3|.|.|TRBV5-6
TGTGCCAGCAGCAAGCGGCGAGATTACTCTAGCACAGATACGCAGTATTTT
CASSKRRDYSSTDTQYF
>TRBJ1-4|.|.|TRBV19
TGTGCCAGTAGTACCCTTACTACCGGTGGTGAAAAACTGTTTTTT
CASSTLTTGGEKLFF
>TRBJ1-3|.|once|TRBV11-2
TGTGCCAGCAGCTTAGATCAGGTCCGCTCTGGAAACACCATATATTTT
CASSLDQVRSGNTIYF
>TRBJ2-7|TRBD1|.|TRBV15
TGTGCCACCAGCAGTCCCGGGACAGGGTTCCCTTACGGCGTCGAGCAGTACTTC
CATSSPGTGFPYGVEQYF
>TRBJ1-1|.|.|TRBV29-1
TGCAGCGTCAGACAGGTAAACATGAACACTGAAGCTTTCTTT
CSVRQVNMNTEAFF
>TRBJ2-2|TRBD2|few|TRBV10-3
TGTGCCATCGGGACTAGCGGGAACACCGGGGAGCTGTTTTTT
CAIGTSGNTGELFF
>TRBJ1-2|.|few|TRBV21-1
TGTGCCAGCCTTAAGACAGGGAACTATGGCTACACCTTC
CASLKTGNYGYTF
>TRBJ2-5|TRBD2|.|TRBV5-3
TGTGCCAGAAGCGACGGGACTAGCGCGTCAGAGACCCAGTACTTC
CARSDGTSASETQYF
>TRBJ1-1|.|.|TRBV7-9
TGTGCCAGCAGTTCCGTACGGGTTGAAGCTTTCTTT
CASSSVRVEAFF
>TRBJ2-7|TRBD2|.|TRBV5-4
TGTGCCAGCAGCCTGAGGACTAGCGGGTGGTACGAGCAGTACTTC
CASSLRTSGWYEQYF
>TRBJ2-1|TRBD2|.|TRBV11-2
TGTGCCAGCAGCTTCCCTGGGGGAGGGCCCTACAATGAGCAGTTCTTC
CASSFPGGGPYNEQFF
>TRBJ2-7|.|few|TRBV11-1
TGTGCCAGCAGCCCCCATACAGGGTTCTACGAGCAGTACTTC
CASSPHTGFYEQYF
>TRBJ2-3|TRBD2|.|TRBV13
TGTGCCAGCAGCTTAACGACTAGCGGGGGGGCAGATGGCACAGATACGCAGTATTTT
CASSLTTSGGADGTDTQYF
>TRBJ2-7|.|few|TRBV5-6
TGTGCCAGCAGCTTGAGGCGGGTAGAGCAGTACTTC
CASSLRRVEQYF
>TRBJ1-2|.|.|TRBV6-1
TGTGCCAGCAGTGAATTTGGGGGGGGCTACACCTTC
CASSEFGGGYTF
>TRBJ2-6|.|.|TRBV7-2
TGTGCCAGCAGCCCAGGGACATATGGGGCCAACGTCCTGACTTTC
CASSPGTYGANVLTF
>TRBJ1-1|TRBD1|.|TRBV6-5
TGTGCCAGCAGTTCGGGACAGGTCCGGGCCCCAGAGGCTTTCTTT
CASSSGQVRAPEAFF
>TRBJ2-1|TRBD2|few|TRBV19
TGTGCCAGTAGGGGAGGACTAGCGGCCTACAATGAGCAGTTCTTC
CASRGGLAAYNEQFF
>TRBJ2-5|.|.|TRBV28
TGTGCCAGCACCTTAGGGGGTGCGGGCCAAGAGACCCAGTACTTC
CASTLGGAGQETQYF
>TRBJ1-1|TRBD1|.|TRBV7-8
TGTGCCAGCAGCCCGATTGCCGGACAGGTGAACACTGAAGCTTTCTTT
CASSPIAGQVNTEAFF
>TRBJ1-2|TRBD1|.|TRBV10-2
TGCGCCAGCACAAGGGACAGGGGGTTTATTAACTATGGCTACACCTTC
CASTRDRGFINYGYTF
>TRBJ1-2|.|.|TRBV4-1
TGCGCCAGCAGCCAAGAGGAGACAGGCCTCTATGGCTACACCTTC
CASSQEETGLYGYTF
>TRBJ2-5|.|few|TRBV6-4
TGTGCCAGCCGTGTGATGACGGCAGGGCAAGAGACCCAGTACTTC
CASRVMTAGQETQYF
>TRBJ1-5|.|.|TRBV7-2
TGTGCCAGCAGCTCGAGGGCAGCCAATCAGCCCCAGCATTTT
CASSSRAANQPQHF
>TRBJ1-6|.|.|TRBV5-6
TGTGCCAGCAGTACGCTAATTTCTAATTCACCCCTCCACTTT
CASSTLISNSPLHF
>TRBJ1-5|TRBD1|.|TRBV6-6
TGTGCCAGCAGTTACGGAGGGGGCGGCAATCAGCCCCAGCATTTT
CASSYGGGGNQPQHF
>TRBJ2-7|TRBD1|.|TRBV7-9
TGTGCCAGCAGCCGCGGACAGGTTTACTACGAGCAGTACTTC
CASSRGQVYYEQYF
>TRBJ2-3|.|.|TRBV12-2
TGTGCAAGTCGCTTAGATGACGATCTAGCGATCGATGCCCCAGATACGCAGTATTTT
CASRLDDDLAIDAPDTQYF
>TRBJ2-7|.|.|TRBV14
TGTGCCAGCAGCCAAGGTAGGGGGATCTACGAGCAGTACTTC
CASSQGRGIYEQYF
>TRBJ1-5|TRBD1|.|TRBV6-1
TGTGCCAGCCTGGGCATGACAGGGGACAATCAGCCCCAGCATTTT
CASLGMTGDNQPQHF
>TRBJ1-1|.|.|TRBV16
TGTGCCAGCAGCCAATTTAGCTCGGTCTGGAGGGTAACTGAAGCTTTCTTT
CASSQFSSVWRVTEAFF
>TRBJ2-5|.|.|TRBV15
TGTGCCACCAGCAGAGATGAGGGCTTGCAAGAGACCCAGTACTTC
CATSRDEGLQETQYF
>TRBJ1-2|.|.|TRBV19
TGTGCCAGCAGGGAAGAATATGGCTACACCTTC
CASREEYGYTF
>TRBJ2-6|TRBD2|.|TRBV5-1
TGCGCCAGCAGGGGGACTAGCGGGGGCCTCTCTGGGGCCAACGTCCTGACTTTC
CASRGTSGGLSGANVLTF
>TRBJ2-2|.|.|TRBV5-1
TGCGCCAGCAGCGAGAAGACGGGTACGAACACCGGGGAGCTGTTTTTT
CASSEKTGTNTGELFF
>TRBJ2-7|TRBD1|.|TRBV9
TGTGCCAGCAGCCTCGACAGGGGGACCTACGAGCAGTACTTC
CASSLDRGTYEQYF
>TRBJ1-2|TRBD1|.|TRBV7-2
TGTGCCAGCAGCTCCAACAGGGGGCAAAGTGGCTACACCTTC
CASSSNRGQSGYTF
>TRBJ1-2|TRBD1|.|TRBV5-1
TGCGCCAGCAGCTTACAGGGGGCGCAGGATAAGGGCTACACCTTC
CASSLQGAQDKGYTF